This TCR beta chain stems from a study of T cell responses to AZD1222 COVID-19 vaccine. Using immunoSEQ multiplex PCR, the repertoire was profiled, and TCRdb retains in-frame clones only, with some absent. This sample has around 85,000 clones, with approximately 87% found just once. The V and J ends lost 2 bases and 3 bases, in that order; junction bases with no gene match: 6. The CDR3 sequence is 15 residues long. The germline gives CDR1 SGHRS, CDR2 YFSETQ. For this clone: Antigen specificity is unknown.

The study, taken as a whole, reports: White British ancestry dominated among donors, who included more females, and clonal diversity was possibly underestimated.

This TCR came from an adult who received the AZD1222 COVID-19 vaccine. The chain combines TRBV5-1 with TRBJ1-2; 8 nucleotides match TRBD1. Sequences were derived from peripheral blood, sampled 28 days after the second AZD1222 dose. The CDR3 DNA reads as TGCGCCAGCAGCTTCTCAGGGGGCGCAGACTATGGCTACACCTTC. Residues: CASSFSGGADYGYTF.